The 8 T cell receptor beta chains given below trace back to one sample, sequenced in a study of vaccination effects on CD4 cells after COVID-19. The table came from immunoSEQ multiplex PCR; TCRdb's copy has only in-frame clones and leaves some out. The sample lists 15,000 or so clones; 60% to 80% were seen once. No antigen has been assigned to these receptors. CD4+ T cells specific for antigen were expanded with viral peptide pools by the ViraFEST assay before sequencing. Investigators separated out CD4+ T cells once about 10 days of culture had passed. All participants had two doses of either the BNT162b2 or mRNA-1273 vaccine. Sequencing was performed on CD4+ T cells from PBMCs cultured with HCoV-NL63 spike peptides, taken after COVID-19 vaccination. Receptors were obtained from a human donor who received a COVID-19 vaccine.

J is TRBJ1-3 and V is TRBV6-1; D unclear. CDR1 is MNHNS, CDR2 SASEGT, per germline. The CDR3 sequence is 15 residues long. Trimming took 2 bases from V and 0 from J, leaving 8 bases between them. CDR3 protein: CASSENTVSGNTIYF. The CDR3 coding sequence is TGTGCCAGCAGTGAAAACACTGTCTCTGGAAACACCATATATTTT.

A word on this clone: A read error may produce the germline difference seen at one junction end. The chain recombines TRBV2 with TRBJ2-5; maybe TRBD1 (6 bases). There are 14 residues in the CDR3. CDR1 SNHLY and CDR2 FYNNEI come from the germline V gene. Written as DNA, the CDR3 is TGTGCCAGCAGAGAAGGGGGTGGGCAAGAGACCCAGTACTTC. Residues: CASREGGGQETQYF.

A few counts support this clone. This rearrangement joins TRBV5-1 to TRBJ2-5; D is unclear. The germline V gene encodes CDR1 SGHRS and CDR2 YFSETQ. V gave up 0 bases and J gave up 2 bases, with 11 bases separating them. The CDR3 sequence is 15 residues long. CDR3 sequence: CASSLELSSQETQYF. In DNA form, the CDR3 reads TGCGCCAGCAGCTTGGAGCTGAGCTCTCAAGAGACCCAGTACTTC.

In this sample, this clone turned up once. This sequence joins TRBV18 and TRBJ2-1; D is undetermined. CDR3 length: 11 amino acids. Germline V gives CDR1 KGHSH, CDR2 LQKENI. Between the trimmed V and J ends, which lost 1 base and 5 bases, there was a span of 0 bases. CDR3 bases: TGTGCCAGCTCACCACACAATGAGCAGTTCTTC. Amino acids: CASSPHNEQFF. Drawing the rest from reference TRBV18 and TRBJ2-1, the complete variable domain is NAGVMQNPRHLVRRRGQEARLRCSPMKGHSHVYWYRQLPEEGLKFMVYLQKENIIDESGMPKERFSAEFPKEGPSILRIQQVVRGDSAAYFCASSPHNEQFFGPGTRLTVL.

This chain joins TRBV5-1 and TRBJ1-2, with D unclear. Germline-derived CDR1 and CDR2 are SGHRS and YFSETQ. This CDR3 is built from 13 residues. Trimming removed 4 bases from V and 2 bases from J, with 9 bases in between. The CDR3 DNA sequence: TGCGCCAGCAGCCCGGTGGTCAACTATGGCTACACCTTC. Its translation: CASSPVVNYGYTF. The variable domain in full, with the rest retrieved from reference TRBV5-1 and TRBJ1-2, is KAGVTQTPRYLIKTRGQQVTLSCSPISGHRSVSWYQQTPGQGLQFLFEYFSETQRNKGNFPGRFSGRQFSNSRSEMNVSTLELGDSALYLCASSPVVNYGYTFGSGTRLTVV.

This chain joins TRBV30 and TRBJ1-3; no definite D call. Germline-derived CDR1 and CDR2 are GTSNPN and SVGIG (reference sequence). CDR3 length: 15 residues. V dropped 1 base and J dropped 0 bases, with 10 bases sitting between them. Here the CDR3 reads CAWSAGSLSGNTIYF. DNA for the CDR3: TGTGCCTGGAGTGCCGGGAGTCTCTCTGGAAACACCATATATTTT.

This clone was seen only once. The chain is built from TRBV28 and TRBJ1-5; 9 bases align to TRBD1. This CDR3 has 18 residues. CDR1 and CDR2 (germline): MDHEN, SYDVKM. The trim removed 2 bases at V and 0 bases at J, leaving 8 bases unmatched. CDR3 loop: CASSLRRTGGYSNQPQHF. In DNA form, the CDR3 reads TGTGCCAGCAGTTTAAGGCGAACAGGGGGCTATAGCAATCAGCCCCAGCATTTT.

The chain recombines TRBV27 with TRBJ2-7; 8 bases fit TRBD2. The CDR3 runs to 15 residues. J gave up 3 bases and V 4 bases, and 8 bases lay outside the gene matches. Looked up from germline, CDR1 is MNHEY and CDR2 is SMNVEV (reference sequence). This CDR3 reads CASSSPGLGNYEQYF. As DNA, the CDR3 is TGTGCCAGCAGTTCACCGGGACTAGGGAACTACGAGCAGTACTTC.